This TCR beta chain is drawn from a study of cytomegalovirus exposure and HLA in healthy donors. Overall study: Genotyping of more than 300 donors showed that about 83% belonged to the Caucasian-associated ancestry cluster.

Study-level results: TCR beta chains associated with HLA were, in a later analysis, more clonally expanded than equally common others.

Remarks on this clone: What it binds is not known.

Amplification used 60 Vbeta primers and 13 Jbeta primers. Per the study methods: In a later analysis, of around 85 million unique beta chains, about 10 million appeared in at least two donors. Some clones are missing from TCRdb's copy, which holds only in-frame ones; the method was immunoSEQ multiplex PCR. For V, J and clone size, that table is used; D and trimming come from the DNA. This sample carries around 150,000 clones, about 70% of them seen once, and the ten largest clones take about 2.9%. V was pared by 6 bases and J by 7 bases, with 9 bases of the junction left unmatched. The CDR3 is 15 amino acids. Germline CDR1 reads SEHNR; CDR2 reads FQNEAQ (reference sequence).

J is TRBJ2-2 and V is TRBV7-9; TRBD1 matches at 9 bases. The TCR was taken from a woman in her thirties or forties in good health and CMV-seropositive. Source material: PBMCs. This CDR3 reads CASRPGQGQYGELFF. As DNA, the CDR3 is TGTGCCAGCAGACCGGGACAGGGTCAATACGGGGAGCTGTTTTTT.